Shown below are 20 T cell receptor beta chains from a single sample sequenced in a study of T cells in Graves' hyperthyroidism and ophthalmopathy (dated 2019 in TCRdb). The library was built by means of multiplex PCR. The instrument was an Illumina HiSeq 2000. Amplification of TCR beta CDR3 regions was carried out from RNA transcripts. A first-round RT-PCR of the TCR CDR3 used the HTBI primer set with the Qiagen OneStep RT-PCR kit. Clones were called with MiXCR by TCRdb after fastp trimmed the public reads at Q25, and only in-frame beta chains were retained. Identical CDR3 proteins give one entry, which carries the most common genes and DNA. The sample table contains 250,000 to 300,000 distinct CDR3 sequences; only one count was recorded for about 18% of them. Of the sample, approximately 57% is held by the ten largest clones. Sample: blood. The receptors originated from an older woman with Graves' ophthalmopathy.

This clonotype was detected ten times or more. V usage is TRBV20-1 and J usage is TRBJ2-7; 13 nucleotides line up with TRBD2. The V segment lost 6 bases and the J segment 3 bases; nucleotides outside the gene matches: 5. CDR3 size: 14 residues. Germline CDR1 and CDR2: DFQATT and SNEGSKA (reference sequence). Here the CDR3 reads CSARGLAGVYEQYF. The CDR3 nucleotides read TGCAGTGCCCGAGGACTAGCGGGAGTCTACGAGCAGTACTTC.

In its sample, this clonotype was seen a few times. This chain joins TRBV20-1 and TRBJ1-5; 9 bases agree with TRBD1. The length of the CDR3 is 19 residues. V lost 2 bases, J lost 0 bases, and 14 bases stayed unmatched. CDR1 DFQATT and CDR2 SNEGSKA come from the germline V gene (reference sequence). CDR3 bases: TGCAGTGCTAGATTAACCGGGACAGGGAGGTCATATAGCAATCAGCCCCAGCATTTT. Translated: CSARLTGTGRSYSNQPQHF.

This clonotype was seen at least ten times. The V call is TRBV5-1, the J call TRBJ1-5; D ambiguous. Germline loops: CDR1 SGHRS, CDR2 YFSETQ. V dropped 0 bases and J dropped 6 bases, with 10 bases sitting between them. The CDR3 contains 14 residues. The DNA for the CDR3 is TGCGCCAGCAGCTTGGAGGCCACTTCTCAGCCCCAGCATTTT. Protein: CASSLEATSQPQHF.

This clonotype came up many times. The gene calls are TRBV24-1 and TRBJ1-1; 9 bases fit TRBD1. Unmatched junction bases numbered 2, after V lost 7 bases and J lost 3 bases. Germline lookup yields CDR1 KGHDR and CDR2 SFDVKD. The CDR3 is 13 residues long. CDR3 in amino acids: CATRQGAYTEAFF. DNA of the CDR3: TGTGCCACCAGACAGGGGGCTTACACTGAAGCTTTCTTT.

The rearrangement uses TRBV28 and TRBJ1-1; D perhaps matches TRBD1 (5 bases). V was cut by 2 bases and J by 1 base, with 8 bases left in between. In germline, CDR1 is MDHEN, CDR2 SYDVKM. The CDR3 is 14 amino acids. CDR3 sequence (DNA): TGTGCCAGCAGTTTACCAGGGAAGAACACTGAAGCTTTCTTT. This codes for CASSLPGKNTEAFF. Supplemented by reference TRBV28 and TRBJ1-1, the full variable domain reads DVKVTQSSRYLVKRTGEKVFLECVQDMDHENMFWYRQDPGLGLRLIYFSYDVKMKEKGDIPEGYSVSREKKERFSLILESASTNQTSMYLCASSLPGKNTEAFFGQGTRLTVV.

This clonotype was recorded once. The CDR3 DNA follows: TGCGCCAGCAGCTTGGCCGGGCCCCAGGGCGGCTACACCTTC. It encodes CASSLAGPQGGYTF. The chain employs TRBV5-1 and TRBJ1-2; D possibly corresponds to TRBD1 (5 bases). Trimming removed 0 bases at V and 8 bases at J, with 14 bases between. The length of the CDR3 is 14 residues. CDR1 and CDR2 (germline): SGHRS, YFSETQ.

The CDR3 region has the DNA TGTGCCAGCAGTTCTCCCCCAAACAGGGATTTGATCGAGACCCAGTACTTC. Its protein is CASSSPPNRDLIETQYF. The chain combines TRBV28 with TRBJ2-5; a weak D match, TRBD1 (6 bases). V gave up 4 bases and J gave up 5 bases, with 23 bases separating them. Germline CDR1 and CDR2: MDHEN and SYDVKM. The CDR3 covers 17 residues.

This clonotype was observed a single time. V gene TRBV11-2 combines with J gene TRBJ2-3; possibly TRBD2 for D (6 bases). CDR3 size: 15 residues. Germline assignment: CDR1 SGHAT and CDR2 FQNNGV. Trimming shortened V by 2 bases and J by 0 bases, and 9 bases separated the two germline ends. The DNA for the CDR3 is TGTGCCAGCAGCTTATACCTAGCGAGCACAGATACGCAGTATTTT. Its translation is CASSLYLASTDTQYF.

The chain has TRBV10-2 and TRBJ2-7, with a weak D call TRBD1 (6 bases). V lost 10 bases and J lost 0, with 16 bases in between. This CDR3 is built from 14 residues. Per germline, CDR1 WSHSY and CDR2 SAAADI. The CDR3 here is CATKTGSVSYEQYF. Here the CDR3 DNA reads TGCGCCACCAAAACAGGGTCCGTCTCCTACGAGCAGTACTTC.

V gene TRBV18 combines with J gene TRBJ2-3; a weak D match, TRBD2 (6 bases). This CDR3 is 12 amino acids long. Trimming pared 6 bases from V and 12 bases from J, leaving 16 bases between. Germline V gene sequence: CDR1 KGHSH, CDR2 LQKENI. CDR3 sequence: CASSRGIKRQYF. As DNA, the CDR3 is TGTGCCAGCTCGCGCGGGATAAAGCGTCAGTATTTT.

CDR3 in amino acids: CASSEFRTDEKLFF. Written as DNA, the CDR3 is TGTGCCAGCAGTGAATTTCGGACAGATGAAAAACTGTTTTTT. V and J are TRBV25-1 and TRBJ1-4; maybe TRBD1 (6 bases). Germline CDR1 is MGHDK and CDR2 is SYGVNS. The CDR3 runs to 14 residues. Trimming removed 1 base from V and 6 bases from J, with 9 bases in between.

The rearrangement links TRBV28 to TRBJ2-3, with TRBD2 matching over 9 bases. Trimming took 2 bases from V and 6 from J; bases not matched to a gene: 9. CDR1 and CDR2 (germline): MDHEN, SYDVKM. CDR3 size: 16 residues. The CDR3: CASSLRGGRAADTQYF. CDR3 coding DNA: TGTGCCAGCAGTTTACGGGGCGGGAGGGCCGCTGATACGCAGTATTTT.

This clonotype was observed at least ten times. The J gene is TRBJ2-7, the V gene TRBV6-6, with 7 bases lining up with TRBD1. Germline CDR1 and CDR2: MNHNY and SVGAGI (reference sequence). With V trimmed by 1 base and J by 0 bases, 6 bases remained unmatched. The CDR3 loop spans 16 amino acids. The CDR3 loop is CASSYFPGTASYEQYF. The CDR3 DNA reads TGTGCCAGCAGTTACTTCCCCGGGACAGCCTCCTACGAGCAGTACTTC.

This clonotype appeared a few times. The chain is built from TRBV20-1 and TRBJ1-4, with D maybe TRBD1 (6 bases). The ends were cut back, 5 bases at V and 7 bases at J, with 11 bases in the middle. Germline CDR1 DFQATT, CDR2 SNEGSKA (reference sequence). The CDR3 loop spans 12 amino acids. CDR3 residues: CSAAGDGEKLFF. CDR3 coding DNA: TGCAGTGCTGCAGGGGATGGTGAAAAACTGTTTTTT.

The chain carries TRBV18 and TRBJ1-5; 7 nucleotides align to TRBD1. This CDR3 is 17 amino acids long. CDR1 is KGHSH and CDR2 is LQKENI in the germline V gene. Trimming cost V 3 bases and J 0 bases; bases outside gene matches: 8. The CDR3 reads CASSPDQGGNSNQPQHF. The CDR3 DNA is TGTGCCAGCTCACCCGATCAGGGGGGAAATAGCAATCAGCCCCAGCATTTT.

This clonotype has a handful of counts. This chain connects TRBV28 to TRBJ1-3; 9 nucleotides line up with TRBD1. CDR3 length equals 16 residues. J lost 4 bases, V lost 6 bases, and 10 bases had no gene match. CDR1 and CDR2 from the germline V gene are MDHEN and SYDVKM. Written as DNA, the CDR3 is TGTGCCAGCAGGTTCGATCAAGGGACAGGGGGAAACACCATATATTTT. Translating it yields CASRFDQGTGGNTIYF.

This clonotype was counted only a few times. V and J are TRBV19 and TRBJ2-6; the D gene is possibly TRBD2 (6 bases). Germline V gene sequence: CDR1 LNHDA, CDR2 SQIVND (reference sequence). The CDR3 totals 22 residues. Trimming took off 3 bases at V and 0 bases at J, with 27 bases between the two ends. Here the CDR3 DNA reads TGTGCCAGTAGTATCTTCTATGTACGGAGGGGAACTCTAAACTCTGGGGCCAACGTCCTGACTTTC. Translating it yields CASSIFYVRRGTLNSGANVLTF. The complete variable domain, with remaining parts taken from reference TRBV19 and TRBJ2-6, reads DGGITQSPKYLFRKEGQNVTLSCEQNLNHDAMYWYRQDPGQGLRLIYYSQIVNDFQKGDIAEGYSVSREKKESFPLTVTSAQKNPTAFYLCASSIFYVRRGTLNSGANVLTFGAGSRLTVL.

This clonotype was seen repeatedly, ten times or more. The genes are TRBV30 and TRBJ1-1; TRBD1 is a possible D gene (5 bases). CDR3 length: 13 residues. From germline, CDR1 is GTSNPN and CDR2 SVGIG (reference sequence). V was trimmed by 0 bases and J by 3 bases, leaving 8 bases between them. The CDR3 loop is CAWSVSGHTEAFF. CDR3 bases: TGTGCCTGGAGTGTATCAGGGCACACTGAAGCTTTCTTT.

This clonotype has only a few counts. This clone may be a read error of a much larger clone one base away. The chain links TRBV7-2 to TRBJ2-5, with 7 bases aligning to TRBD1. The CDR3 extends over 13 amino acids. Germline V gives CDR1 SGHTA, CDR2 FQGNSA. V was pared by 4 bases and J by 2 bases, with 1 base of the junction left unmatched. Written as DNA, the CDR3 is TGTGCCAGCAGCTCGGGACAGCAAGAGACCCAGTACTTC. As protein: CASSSGQQETQYF.

The chain is built from TRBV12-3 or TRBV12-4 and TRBJ1-2, with 7 bases aligning to TRBD1. V was pared by 4 bases and J by 2 bases, with 4 bases of the junction left unmatched. This CDR3 is 14 amino acids long. CDR3 in DNA: TGTGCCAGCAGTTATTGGACAGGCAACTATGGCTACACCTTC. Encoded protein: CASSYWTGNYGYTF.